This TCR beta chain originates from a study of control samples from healthy donors and cancer patients. Some clones are missing from TCRdb's copy, which holds only in-frame ones; the method was immunoSEQ multiplex PCR. This repertoire shows about 130,000 clones, about 90% found once; its top ten account for under 2%. CDR3 length: 13 amino acids. Trimming took off 3 bases at V and 7 bases at J, with 12 bases between the two ends. Germline V gene sequence: CDR1 SGHNT, CDR2 YENEEA. This clone occurred a few times. The chain links TRBV11-3 to TRBJ1-1, with a weak D call TRBD1 (5 bases). The material sequenced was blood. This TCR was sampled from a young man in good health. In DNA, the CDR3 is TGTGCCAGCAGCTTCGGGACTTGGGATGAAGCTTTCTTT. This translates into CASSFGTWDEAFF.